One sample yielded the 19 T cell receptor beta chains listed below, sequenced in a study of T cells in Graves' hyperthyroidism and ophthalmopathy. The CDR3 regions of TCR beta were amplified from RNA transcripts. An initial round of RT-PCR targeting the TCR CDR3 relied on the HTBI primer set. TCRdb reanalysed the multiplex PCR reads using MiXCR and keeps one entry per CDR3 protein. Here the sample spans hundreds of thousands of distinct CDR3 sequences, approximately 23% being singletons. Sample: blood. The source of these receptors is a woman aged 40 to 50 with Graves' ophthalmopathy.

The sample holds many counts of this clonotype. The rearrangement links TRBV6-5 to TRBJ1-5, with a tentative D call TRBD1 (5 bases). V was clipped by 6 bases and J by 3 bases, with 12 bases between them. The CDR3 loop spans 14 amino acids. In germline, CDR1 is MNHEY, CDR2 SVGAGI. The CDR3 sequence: CASRSGSTNQPQHF. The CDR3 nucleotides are TGTGCCAGCAGGTCAGGGTCTACCAATCAGCCCCAGCATTTT.

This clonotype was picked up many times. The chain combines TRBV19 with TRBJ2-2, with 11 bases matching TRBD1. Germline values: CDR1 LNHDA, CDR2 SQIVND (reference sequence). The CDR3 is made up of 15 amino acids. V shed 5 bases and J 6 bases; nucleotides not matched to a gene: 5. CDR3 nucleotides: TGTGCCAGTAGTCCAAGGACAGGGGGCGCCGGGGAGCTGTTTTTT. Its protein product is CASSPRTGGAGELFF.

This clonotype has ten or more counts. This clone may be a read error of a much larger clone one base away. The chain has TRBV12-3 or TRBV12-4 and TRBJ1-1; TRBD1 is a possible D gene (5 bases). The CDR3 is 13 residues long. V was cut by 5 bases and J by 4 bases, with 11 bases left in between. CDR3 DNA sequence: TGTGCCAGCAGTCCGGAGGGGAGCACTGAAGCTTTCTTT. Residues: CASSPEGSTEAFF.

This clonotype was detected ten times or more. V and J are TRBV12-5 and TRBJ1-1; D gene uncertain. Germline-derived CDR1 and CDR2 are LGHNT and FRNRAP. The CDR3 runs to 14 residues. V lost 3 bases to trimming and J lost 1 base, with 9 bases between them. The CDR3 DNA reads TGTGCTAGTGGTTTAACCCAGAAGAACACTGAAGCTTTCTTT. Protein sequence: CASGLTQKNTEAFF.

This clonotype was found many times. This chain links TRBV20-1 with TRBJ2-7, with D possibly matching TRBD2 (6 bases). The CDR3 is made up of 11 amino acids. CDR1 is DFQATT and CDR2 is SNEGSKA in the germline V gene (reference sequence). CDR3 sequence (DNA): TGCAGCGGGGGAGAAAACTACGAGCAGTACTTC. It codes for CSGGENYEQYF.

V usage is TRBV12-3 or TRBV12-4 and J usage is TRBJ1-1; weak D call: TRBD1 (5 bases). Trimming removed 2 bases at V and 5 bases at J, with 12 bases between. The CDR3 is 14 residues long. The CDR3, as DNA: TGTGCCAGCAGTTTAAGGGCACAGGCTACTGAAGCTTTCTTT. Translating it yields CASSLRAQATEAFF.

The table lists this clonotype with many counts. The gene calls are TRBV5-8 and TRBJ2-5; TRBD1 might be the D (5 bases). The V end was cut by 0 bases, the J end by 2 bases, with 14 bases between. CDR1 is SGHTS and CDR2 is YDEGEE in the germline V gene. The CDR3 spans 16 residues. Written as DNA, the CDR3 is TGTGCCAGCAGCTTGGGGGGCGCGTTCGGACAAGAGACCCAGTACTTC. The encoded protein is CASSLGGAFGQETQYF.

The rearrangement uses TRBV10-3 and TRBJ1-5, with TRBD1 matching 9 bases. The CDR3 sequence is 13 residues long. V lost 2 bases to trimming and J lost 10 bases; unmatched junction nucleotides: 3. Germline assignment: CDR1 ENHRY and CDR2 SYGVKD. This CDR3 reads CAISERTGEPQHF. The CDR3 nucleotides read TGTGCCATCAGTGAGCGGACAGGGGAACCCCAGCATTTT.

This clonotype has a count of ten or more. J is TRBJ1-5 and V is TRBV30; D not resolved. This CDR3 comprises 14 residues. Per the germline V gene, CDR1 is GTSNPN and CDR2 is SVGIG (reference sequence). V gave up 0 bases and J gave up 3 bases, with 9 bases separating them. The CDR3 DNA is TGTGCCTGGAGTGTAGGTGCGGACAATCAGCCCCAGCATTTT. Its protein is CAWSVGADNQPQHF.

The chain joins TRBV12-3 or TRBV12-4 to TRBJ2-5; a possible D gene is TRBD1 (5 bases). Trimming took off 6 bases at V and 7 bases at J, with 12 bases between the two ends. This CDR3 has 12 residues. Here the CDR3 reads CASSLDKWTQYF. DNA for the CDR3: TGTGCCAGCAGCTTGGACAAGTGGACCCAGTACTTC.

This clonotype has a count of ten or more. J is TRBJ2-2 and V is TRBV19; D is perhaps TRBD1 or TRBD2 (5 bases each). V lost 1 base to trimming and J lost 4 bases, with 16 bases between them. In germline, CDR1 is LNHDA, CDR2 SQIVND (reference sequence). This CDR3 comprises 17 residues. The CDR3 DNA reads TGTGCCAGTAGTATAGGGTTCTTCGGGACGGCCACCGGGGAGCTGTTTTTT. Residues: CASSIGFFGTATGELFF.

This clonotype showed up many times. The CDR3: CASSGDSEETQYF. CDR3 sequence (DNA): TGTGCCAGCAGCGGGGACAGTGAAGAGACCCAGTACTTC. The chain has TRBV9 and TRBJ2-5, with 7 bases that match TRBD1. In germline, CDR1 is SGDLS, CDR2 YYNGEE. V was clipped by 3 bases and J by 3 bases; unmatched bases: 2. The CDR3 contains 13 residues.

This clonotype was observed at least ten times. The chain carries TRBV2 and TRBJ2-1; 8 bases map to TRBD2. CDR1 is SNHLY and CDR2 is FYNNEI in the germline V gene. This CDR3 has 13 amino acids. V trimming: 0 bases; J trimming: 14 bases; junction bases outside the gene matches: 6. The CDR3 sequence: CASSEARGGPKFF. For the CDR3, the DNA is TGTGCCAGCAGTGAAGCCCGGGGGGGCCCCAAGTTCTTC.

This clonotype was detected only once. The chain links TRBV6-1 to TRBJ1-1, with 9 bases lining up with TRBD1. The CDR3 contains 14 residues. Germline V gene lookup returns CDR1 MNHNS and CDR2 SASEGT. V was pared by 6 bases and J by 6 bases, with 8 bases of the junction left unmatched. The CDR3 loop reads CASRNRDRVSEAFF. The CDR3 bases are TGTGCCAGCAGAAACCGGGACAGGGTATCTGAAGCTTTCTTT.

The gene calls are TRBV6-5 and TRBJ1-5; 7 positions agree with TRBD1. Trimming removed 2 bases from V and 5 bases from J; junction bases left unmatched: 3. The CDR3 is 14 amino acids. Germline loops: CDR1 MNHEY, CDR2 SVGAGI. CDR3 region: CASSYGGGDQPQHF. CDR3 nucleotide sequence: TGTGCCAGCAGTTACGGAGGGGGCGATCAGCCCCAGCATTTT.

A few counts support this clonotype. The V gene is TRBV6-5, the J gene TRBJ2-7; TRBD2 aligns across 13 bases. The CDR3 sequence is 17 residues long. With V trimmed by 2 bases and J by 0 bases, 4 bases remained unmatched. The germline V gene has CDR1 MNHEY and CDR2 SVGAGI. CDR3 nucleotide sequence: TGTGCCAGCAGTTACGGGACTAGCGGGACTGCCTCCTACGAGCAGTACTTC. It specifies CASSYGTSGTASYEQYF.

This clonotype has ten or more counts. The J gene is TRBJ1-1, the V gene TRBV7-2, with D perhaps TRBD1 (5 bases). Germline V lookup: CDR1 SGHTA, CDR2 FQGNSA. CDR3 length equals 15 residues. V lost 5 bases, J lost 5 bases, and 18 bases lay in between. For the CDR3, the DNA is TGTGCCAGCAGCCCCCAGTCGGGGGAAAAGACTGAAGCTTTCTTT. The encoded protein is CASSPQSGEKTEAFF.

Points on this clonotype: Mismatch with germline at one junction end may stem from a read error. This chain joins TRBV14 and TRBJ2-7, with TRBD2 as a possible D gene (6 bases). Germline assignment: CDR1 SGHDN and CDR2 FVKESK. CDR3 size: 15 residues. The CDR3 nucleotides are TGTGCCAGCAGCCAAGGCCATAGCGGAAGCTACGAGCAGTCCTTC. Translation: CASSQGHSGSYEQSF.

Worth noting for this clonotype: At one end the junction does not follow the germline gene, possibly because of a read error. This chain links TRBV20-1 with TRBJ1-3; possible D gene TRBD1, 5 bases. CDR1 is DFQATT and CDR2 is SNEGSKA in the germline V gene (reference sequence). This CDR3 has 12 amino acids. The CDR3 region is CSAIDQEGRETF. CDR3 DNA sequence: TGCAGTGCTATAGATCAAGAGGGCAGGGAAACTTTT.